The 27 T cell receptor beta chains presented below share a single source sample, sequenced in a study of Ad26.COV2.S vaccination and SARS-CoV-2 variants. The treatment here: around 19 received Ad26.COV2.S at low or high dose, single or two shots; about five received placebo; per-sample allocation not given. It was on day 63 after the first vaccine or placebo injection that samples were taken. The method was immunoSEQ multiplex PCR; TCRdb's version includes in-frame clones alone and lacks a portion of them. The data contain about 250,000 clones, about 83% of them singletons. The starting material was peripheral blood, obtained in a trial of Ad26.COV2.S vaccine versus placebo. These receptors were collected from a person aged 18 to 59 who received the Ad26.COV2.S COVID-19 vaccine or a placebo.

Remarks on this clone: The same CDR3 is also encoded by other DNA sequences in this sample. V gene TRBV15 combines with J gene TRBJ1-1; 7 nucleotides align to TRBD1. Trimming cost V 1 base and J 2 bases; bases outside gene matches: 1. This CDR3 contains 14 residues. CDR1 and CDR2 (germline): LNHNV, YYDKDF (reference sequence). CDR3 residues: CATSRGTGNTEAFF. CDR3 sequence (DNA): TGTGCCACCAGCAGAGGGACAGGAAACACTGAAGCTTTCTTT.

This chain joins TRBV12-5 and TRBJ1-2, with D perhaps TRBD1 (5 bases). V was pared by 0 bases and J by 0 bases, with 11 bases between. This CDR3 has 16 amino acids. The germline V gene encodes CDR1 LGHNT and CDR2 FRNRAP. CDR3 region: CASGLVPWDSNYGYTF. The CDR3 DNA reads TGTGCTAGTGGTTTGGTACCCTGGGACTCTAACTATGGCTACACCTTC.

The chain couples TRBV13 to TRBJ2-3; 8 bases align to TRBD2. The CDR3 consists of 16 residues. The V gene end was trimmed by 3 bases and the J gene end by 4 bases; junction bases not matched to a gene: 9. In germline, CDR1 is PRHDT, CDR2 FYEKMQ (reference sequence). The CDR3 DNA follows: TGTGCCAGCAGCTTCTCGGGGGGGGCCAGGGCAGATACGCAGTATTTT. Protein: CASSFSGGARADTQYF.

CDR3 amino acids: CASSFPGTQGDIQYF. DNA for the CDR3: TGTGCCAGCAGCTTCCCCGGGACCCAAGGGGACATTCAGTACTTC. This chain connects TRBV5-4 to TRBJ2-4; D may correspond to TRBD1 or TRBD2 (5 bases each). This CDR3 spans 15 amino acids. V was shortened by 2 bases and J by 8 bases, with 17 bases between the two germline ends. The germline V gene encodes CDR1 SGHNT and CDR2 YYREEE (reference sequence). Full variable domain (rest looked up from reference TRBV5-4 and TRBJ2-4): ETGVTQSPTHLIKTRGQQVTLRCSSQSGHNTVSWYQQALGQGPQFIFQYYREEENGRGNFPPRFSGLQFPNYSSELNVNALELDDSALYLCASSFPGTQGDIQYFGAGTRLSVL.

CDR3 protein: CASSEFGGFGTQYF. The CDR3 bases are TGTGCCAGCAGTGAATTTGGCGGGTTCGGGACCCAGTACTTC. The chain joins TRBV6-1 to TRBJ2-5; tentative D call: TRBD2 (5 bases). This CDR3 comprises 14 residues. V lost 2 bases, J lost 7 bases, and 14 bases lay in between. CDR1 is MNHNS, CDR2 SASEGT, per germline.

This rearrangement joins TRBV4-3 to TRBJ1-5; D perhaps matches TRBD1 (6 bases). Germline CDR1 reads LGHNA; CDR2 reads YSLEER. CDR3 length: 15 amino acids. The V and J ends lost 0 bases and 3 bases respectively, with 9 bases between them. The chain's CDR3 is CASSQDGTNNQPQHF. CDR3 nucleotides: TGCGCCAGCAGCCAAGATGGGACAAACAATCAGCCCCAGCATTTT.

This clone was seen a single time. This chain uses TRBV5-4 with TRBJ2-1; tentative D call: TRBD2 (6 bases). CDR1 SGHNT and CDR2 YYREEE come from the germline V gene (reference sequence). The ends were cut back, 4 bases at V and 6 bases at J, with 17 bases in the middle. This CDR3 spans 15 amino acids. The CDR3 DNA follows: TGTGCCAGCAGCCCTGGTGGAGGGATTTTCAATGAGCAGTTCTTC. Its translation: CASSPGGGIFNEQFF. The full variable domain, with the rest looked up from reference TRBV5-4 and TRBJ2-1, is ETGVTQSPTHLIKTRGQQVTLRCSSQSGHNTVSWYQQALGQGPQFIFQYYREEENGRGNFPPRFSGLQFPNYSSELNVNALELDDSALYLCASSPGGGIFNEQFFGPGTRLTVL.

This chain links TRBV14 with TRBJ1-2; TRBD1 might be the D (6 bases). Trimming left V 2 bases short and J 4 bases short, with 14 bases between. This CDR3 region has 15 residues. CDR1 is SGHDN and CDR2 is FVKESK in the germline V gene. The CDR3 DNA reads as TGTGCCAGCAGCCAAAACCAGGGGCTGAGCTATGGCTACACCTTC. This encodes CASSQNQGLSYGYTF.

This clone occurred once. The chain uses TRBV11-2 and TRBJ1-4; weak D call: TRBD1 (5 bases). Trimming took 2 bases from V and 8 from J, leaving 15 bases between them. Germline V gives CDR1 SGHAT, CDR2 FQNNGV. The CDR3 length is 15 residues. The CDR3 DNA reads TGTGCCAGCAGCTTAAATAGGGGAGGCGACGAAAAACTGTTTTTT. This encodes CASSLNRGGDEKLFF.

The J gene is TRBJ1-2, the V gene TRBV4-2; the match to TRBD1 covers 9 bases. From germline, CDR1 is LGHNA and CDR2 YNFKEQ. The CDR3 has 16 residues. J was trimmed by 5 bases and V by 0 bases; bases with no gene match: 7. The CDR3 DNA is TGTGCCAGCAGCCAAGAAACTCTGGGACAGGGATATGGCTACACCTTC. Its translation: CASSQETLGQGYGYTF.

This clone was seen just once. The DNA of the CDR3 is TGTGCCAGCAGCTACTCAGGGGCTGGCGAGCAGTACGTC. Translating it yields CASSYSGAGEQYV. The chain carries TRBV14 and TRBJ2-7; possibly TRBD1 for D (6 bases). The V end lost 5 bases, the J end lost 6 bases, and 14 bases lay between the germline ends. The V gene's germline CDR1 is SGHDN and CDR2 FVKESK. The CDR3 consists of 13 residues.

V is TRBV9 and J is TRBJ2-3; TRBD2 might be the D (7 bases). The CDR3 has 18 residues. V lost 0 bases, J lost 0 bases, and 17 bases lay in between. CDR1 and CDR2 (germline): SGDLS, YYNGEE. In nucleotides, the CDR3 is TGTGCCAGCAGCGTAGTTGGGGGGGCTGTATATAGCACAGATACGCAGTATTTT. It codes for CASSVVGGAVYSTDTQYF.

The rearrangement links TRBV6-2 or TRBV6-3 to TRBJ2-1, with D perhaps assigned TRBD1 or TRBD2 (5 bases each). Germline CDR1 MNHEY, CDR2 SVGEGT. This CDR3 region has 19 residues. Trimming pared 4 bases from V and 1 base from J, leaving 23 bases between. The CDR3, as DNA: TGTGCCAGCAGTTCACCTAACCCTCAGGGAACGGGATCCTACAATGAGCAGTTCTTC. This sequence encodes CASSSPNPQGTGSYNEQFF.

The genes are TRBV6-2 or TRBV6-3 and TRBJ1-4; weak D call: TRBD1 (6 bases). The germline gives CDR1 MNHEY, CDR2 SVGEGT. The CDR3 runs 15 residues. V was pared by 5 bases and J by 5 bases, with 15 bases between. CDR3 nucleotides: TGTGCCAGCAGTCCGGGTGGGACATGGAATGAAAAACTGTTTTTT. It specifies CASSPGGTWNEKLFF.

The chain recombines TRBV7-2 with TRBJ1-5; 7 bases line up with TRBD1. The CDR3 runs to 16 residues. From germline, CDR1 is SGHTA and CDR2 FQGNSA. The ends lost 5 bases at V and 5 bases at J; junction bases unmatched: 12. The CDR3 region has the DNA TGTGCCAGCAGCCCCCGGGTAGGACAGGCTCATCAGCCCCAGCATTTT. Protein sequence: CASSPRVGQAHQPQHF.

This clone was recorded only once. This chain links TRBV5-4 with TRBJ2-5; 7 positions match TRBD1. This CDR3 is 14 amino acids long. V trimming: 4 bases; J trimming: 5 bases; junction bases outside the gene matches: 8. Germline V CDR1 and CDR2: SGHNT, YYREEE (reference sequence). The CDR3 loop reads CASSPGQNGETQYF. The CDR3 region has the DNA TGTGCCAGCAGCCCGGGACAGAATGGGGAGACCCAGTACTTC. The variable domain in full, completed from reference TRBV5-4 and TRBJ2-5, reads ETGVTQSPTHLIKTRGQQVTLRCSSQSGHNTVSWYQQALGQGPQFIFQYYREEENGRGNFPPRFSGLQFPNYSSELNVNALELDDSALYLCASSPGQNGETQYFGPGTRLLVL.

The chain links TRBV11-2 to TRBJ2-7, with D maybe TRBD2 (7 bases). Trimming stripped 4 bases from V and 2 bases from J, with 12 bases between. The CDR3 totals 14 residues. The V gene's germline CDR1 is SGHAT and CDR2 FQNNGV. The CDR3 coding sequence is TGTGCCAGCAGCTCTGGGGGGGCAACCTACGAGCAGTACTTC. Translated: CASSSGGATYEQYF.

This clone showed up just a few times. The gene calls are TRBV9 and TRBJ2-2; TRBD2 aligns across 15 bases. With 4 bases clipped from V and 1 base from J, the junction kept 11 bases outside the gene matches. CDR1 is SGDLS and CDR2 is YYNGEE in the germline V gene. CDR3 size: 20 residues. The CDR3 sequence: CASSPRTSGGAGVNTGELFF. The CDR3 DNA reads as TGTGCCAGCAGCCCCCGGACTAGCGGGGGGGCAGGAGTGAACACCGGGGAGCTGTTTTTT.

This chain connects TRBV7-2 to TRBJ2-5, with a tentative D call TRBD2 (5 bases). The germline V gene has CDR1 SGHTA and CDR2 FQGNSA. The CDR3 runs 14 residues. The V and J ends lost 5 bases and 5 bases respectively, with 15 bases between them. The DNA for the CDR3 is TGTGCCAGCAGCCCCATCGAGGGTCTTGAGACCCAGTACTTC. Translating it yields CASSPIEGLETQYF.

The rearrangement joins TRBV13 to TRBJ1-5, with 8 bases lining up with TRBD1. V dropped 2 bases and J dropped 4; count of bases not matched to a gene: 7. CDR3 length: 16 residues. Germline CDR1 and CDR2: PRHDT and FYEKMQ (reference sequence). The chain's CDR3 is CASSLWSRDRNQPQHF. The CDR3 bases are TGTGCCAGCAGCTTATGGAGCCGGGACAGGAATCAGCCCCAGCATTTT. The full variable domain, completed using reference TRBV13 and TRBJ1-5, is AAGVIQSPRHLIKEKRETATLKCYPIPRHDTVYWYQQGPGQDPQFLISFYEKMQSDKGSIPDRFSAQQFSDYHSELNMSSLELGDSALYFCASSLWSRDRNQPQHFGDGTRLSIL.

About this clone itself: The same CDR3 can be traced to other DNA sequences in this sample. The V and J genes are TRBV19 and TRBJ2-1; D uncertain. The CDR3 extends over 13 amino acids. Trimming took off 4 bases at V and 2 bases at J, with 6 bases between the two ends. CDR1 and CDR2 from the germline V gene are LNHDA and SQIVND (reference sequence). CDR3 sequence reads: CASSTGTYNEQFF. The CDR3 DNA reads TGTGCCAGTAGTACAGGAACCTACAATGAGCAGTTCTTC.

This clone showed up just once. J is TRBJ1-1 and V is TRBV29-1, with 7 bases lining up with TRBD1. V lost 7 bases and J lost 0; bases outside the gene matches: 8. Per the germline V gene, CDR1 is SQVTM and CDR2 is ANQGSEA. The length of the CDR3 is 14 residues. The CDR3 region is CSAMTGRMNTEAFF. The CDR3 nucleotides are TGCAGCGCTATGACAGGGAGGATGAACACTGAAGCTTTCTTT.

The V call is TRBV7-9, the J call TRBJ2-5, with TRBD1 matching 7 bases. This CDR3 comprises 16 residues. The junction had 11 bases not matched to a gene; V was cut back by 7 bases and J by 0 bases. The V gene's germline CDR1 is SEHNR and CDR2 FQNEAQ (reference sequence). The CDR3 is CASNPPPGQDQETQYF. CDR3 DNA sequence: TGTGCCAGCAACCCTCCGCCCGGACAGGACCAAGAGACCCAGTACTTC. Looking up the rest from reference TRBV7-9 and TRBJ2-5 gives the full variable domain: DTGVSQNPRHKITKRGQNVTFRCDPISEHNRLYWYRQTLGQGPEFLTYFQNEAQLEKSRLLSDRFSAERPKGSFSTLEIQRTEQGDSAMYLCASNPPPGQDQETQYFGPGTRLLVL.

CDR3 residues: CASSPGQGDWETQYF. The CDR3 nucleotides read TGCGCCAGCAGCCCAGGACAGGGGGACTGGGAGACCCAGTACTTC. The chain uses TRBV4-1 and TRBJ2-5, with TRBD1 identical over 10 bases. V gave up 4 bases and J gave up 5 bases; unmatched junction bases: 7. Germline V lookup: CDR1 MGHRA, CDR2 YSYEKL. This CDR3 has 15 residues.

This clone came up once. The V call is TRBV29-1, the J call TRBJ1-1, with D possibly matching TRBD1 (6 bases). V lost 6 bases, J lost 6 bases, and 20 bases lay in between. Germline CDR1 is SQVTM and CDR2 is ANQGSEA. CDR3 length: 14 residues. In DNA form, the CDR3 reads TGCAGCGTAATAACAGGGCATCGCGGGGCTGAAGCTTTCTTT. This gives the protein CSVITGHRGAEAFF. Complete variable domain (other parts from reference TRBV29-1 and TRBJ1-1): SAVISQKPSRDICQRGTSLTIQCQVDSQVTMMFWYRQQPGQSLTLIATANQGSEATYESGFVIDKFPISRPNLTFSTLTVSNMSPEDSSIYLCSVITGHRGAEAFFGQGTRLTVV.

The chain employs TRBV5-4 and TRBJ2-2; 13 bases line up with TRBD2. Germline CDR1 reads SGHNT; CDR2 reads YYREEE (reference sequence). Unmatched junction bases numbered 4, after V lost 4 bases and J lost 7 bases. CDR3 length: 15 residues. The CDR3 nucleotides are TGTGCCAGCAGCCAAGGGACTAGCGGGAACGGGGAGCTGTTTTTT. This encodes CASSQGTSGNGELFF.

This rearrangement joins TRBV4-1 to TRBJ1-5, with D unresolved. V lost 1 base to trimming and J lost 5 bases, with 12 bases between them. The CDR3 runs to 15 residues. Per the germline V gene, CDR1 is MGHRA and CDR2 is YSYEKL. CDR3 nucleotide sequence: TGCGCCAGCAGCCAAGGGGGTTACTCCGATCAGCCCCAGCATTTT. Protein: CASSQGGYSDQPQHF.